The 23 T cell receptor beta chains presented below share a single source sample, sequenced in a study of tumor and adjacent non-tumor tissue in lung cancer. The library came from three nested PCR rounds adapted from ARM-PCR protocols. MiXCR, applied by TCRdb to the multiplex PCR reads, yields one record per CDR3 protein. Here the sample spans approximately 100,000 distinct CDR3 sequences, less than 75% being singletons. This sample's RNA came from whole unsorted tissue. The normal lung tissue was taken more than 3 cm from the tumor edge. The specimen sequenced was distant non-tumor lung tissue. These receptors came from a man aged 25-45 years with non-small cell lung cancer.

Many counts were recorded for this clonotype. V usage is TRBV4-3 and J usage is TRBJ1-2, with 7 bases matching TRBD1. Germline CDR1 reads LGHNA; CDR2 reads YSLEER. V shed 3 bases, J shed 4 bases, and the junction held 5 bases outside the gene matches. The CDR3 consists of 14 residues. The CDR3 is CASSHPGQPYGYTF. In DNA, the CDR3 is TGCGCCAGCAGCCACCCGGGACAGCCCTATGGCTACACCTTC.

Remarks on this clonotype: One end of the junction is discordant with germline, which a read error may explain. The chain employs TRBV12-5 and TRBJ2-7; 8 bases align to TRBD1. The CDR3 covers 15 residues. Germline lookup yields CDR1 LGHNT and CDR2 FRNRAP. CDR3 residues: CAGGFWDRRTYEQYF. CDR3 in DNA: TGTGCTGGTGGTTTCTGGGACAGGCGAACCTATGAGCAGTACTTC.

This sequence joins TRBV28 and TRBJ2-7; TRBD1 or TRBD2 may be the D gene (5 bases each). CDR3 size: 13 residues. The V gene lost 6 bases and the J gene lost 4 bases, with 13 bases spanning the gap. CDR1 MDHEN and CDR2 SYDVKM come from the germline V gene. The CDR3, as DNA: TGTGCCAGCAGGGGACGGAGCTCATACGAGCAGTACTTC. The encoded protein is CASRGRSSYEQYF.

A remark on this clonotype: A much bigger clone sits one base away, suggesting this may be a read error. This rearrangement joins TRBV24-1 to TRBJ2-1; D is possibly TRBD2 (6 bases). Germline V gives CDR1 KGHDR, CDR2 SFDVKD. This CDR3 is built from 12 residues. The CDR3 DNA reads TGTGCCGCCAGTGGTTACGGGACTCAGCAGTTCTTC. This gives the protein CAASGYGTQQFF.

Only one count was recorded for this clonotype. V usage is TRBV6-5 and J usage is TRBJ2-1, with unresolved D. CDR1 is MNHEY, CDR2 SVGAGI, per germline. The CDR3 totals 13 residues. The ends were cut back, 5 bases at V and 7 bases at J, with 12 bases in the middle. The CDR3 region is CASSLSGLNEQFF. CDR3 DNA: TGTGCCAGCAGTCTAAGTGGGCTTAATGAGCAGTTCTTC.

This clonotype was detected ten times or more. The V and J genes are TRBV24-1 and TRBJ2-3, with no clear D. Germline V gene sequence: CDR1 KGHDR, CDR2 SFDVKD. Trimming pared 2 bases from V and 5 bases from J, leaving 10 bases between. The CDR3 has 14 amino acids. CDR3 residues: CATSDSSQGDTQYF. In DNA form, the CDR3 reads TGTGCCACCAGTGATTCCTCCCAAGGAGATACGCAGTATTTT.

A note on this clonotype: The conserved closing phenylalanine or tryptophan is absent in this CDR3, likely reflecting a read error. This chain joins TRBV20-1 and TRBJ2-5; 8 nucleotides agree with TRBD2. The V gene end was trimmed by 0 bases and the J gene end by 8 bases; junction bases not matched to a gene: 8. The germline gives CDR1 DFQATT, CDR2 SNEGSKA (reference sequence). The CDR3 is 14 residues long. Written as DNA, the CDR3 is TGCAGTGCTAGAGATCCAGGACTAGCTGAAACCCAGTACCTC. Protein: CSARDPGLAETQYL.

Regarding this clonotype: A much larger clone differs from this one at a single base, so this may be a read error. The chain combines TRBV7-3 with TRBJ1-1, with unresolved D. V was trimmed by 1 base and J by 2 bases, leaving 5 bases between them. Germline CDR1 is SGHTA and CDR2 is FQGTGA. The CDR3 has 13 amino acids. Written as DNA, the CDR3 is TGTGCCAGCAGCTTAAACAACAACACTGAAGCTTTCTTT. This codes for CASSLNNNTEAFF.

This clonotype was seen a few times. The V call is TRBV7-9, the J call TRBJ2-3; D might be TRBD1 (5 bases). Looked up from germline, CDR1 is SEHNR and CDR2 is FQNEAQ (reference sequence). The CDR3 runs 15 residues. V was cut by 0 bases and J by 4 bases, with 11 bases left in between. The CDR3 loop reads CASSLAARVSDTQYF. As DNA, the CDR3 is TGTGCCAGCAGCTTAGCGGCCAGGGTCTCAGATACGCAGTATTTT. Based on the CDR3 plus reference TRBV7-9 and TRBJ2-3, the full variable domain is DTGVSQNPRHKITKRGQNVTFRCDPISEHNRLYWYRQTLGQGPEFLTYFQNEAQLEKSRLLSDRFSAERPKGSFSTLEIQRTEQGDSAMYLCASSLAARVSDTQYFGPGTRLTVL.

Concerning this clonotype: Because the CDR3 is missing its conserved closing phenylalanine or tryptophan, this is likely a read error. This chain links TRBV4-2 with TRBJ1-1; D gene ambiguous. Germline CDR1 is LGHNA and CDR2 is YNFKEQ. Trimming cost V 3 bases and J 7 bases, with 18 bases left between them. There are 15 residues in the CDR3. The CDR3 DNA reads TGTGCCAGCAGCCATCTAAGCTTGATGAAGATTGAAGCTTTCTAT. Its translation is CASSHLSLMKIEAFY.

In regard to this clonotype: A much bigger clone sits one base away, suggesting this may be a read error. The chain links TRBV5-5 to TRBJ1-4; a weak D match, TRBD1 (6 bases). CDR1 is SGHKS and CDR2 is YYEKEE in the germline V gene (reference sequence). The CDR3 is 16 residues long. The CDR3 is CASSPAVAGANEELFF. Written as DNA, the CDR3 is TGTGCCAGCAGCCCCGCCGTGGCAGGGGCTAATGAAGAACTGTTTTTT.

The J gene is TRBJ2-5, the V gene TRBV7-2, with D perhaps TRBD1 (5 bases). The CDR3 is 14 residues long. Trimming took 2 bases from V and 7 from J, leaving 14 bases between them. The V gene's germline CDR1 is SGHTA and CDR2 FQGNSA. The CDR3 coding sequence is TGTGCCAGCAGCTTACTAGGGGCTGGCGGGACCCAGTACTTC. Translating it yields CASSLLGAGGTQYF.

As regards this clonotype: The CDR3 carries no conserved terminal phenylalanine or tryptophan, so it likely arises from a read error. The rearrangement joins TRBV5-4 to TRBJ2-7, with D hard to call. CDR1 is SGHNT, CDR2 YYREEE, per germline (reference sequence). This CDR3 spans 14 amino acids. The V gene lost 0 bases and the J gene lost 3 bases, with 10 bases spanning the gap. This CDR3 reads CASSLAGADYEQYL. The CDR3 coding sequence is TGTGCCAGCAGCTTGGCCGGAGCAGACTACGAGCAGTACCTC.

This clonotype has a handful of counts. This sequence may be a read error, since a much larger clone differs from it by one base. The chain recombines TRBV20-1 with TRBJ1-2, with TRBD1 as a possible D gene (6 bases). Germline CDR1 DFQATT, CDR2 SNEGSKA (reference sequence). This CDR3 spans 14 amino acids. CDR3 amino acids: CSVREGGSNYGYTF. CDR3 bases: TGCAGTGTTAGAGAGGGGGGATCAAACTATGGCTACACCTTC.

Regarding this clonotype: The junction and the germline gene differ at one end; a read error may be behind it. The CDR3 reads CSAARTGTTENIQHF. CDR3 DNA sequence: TGCAGTGCTGCCAGAACCGGGACTACTGAAAACATTCAGCACTTC. The V gene is TRBV20-1, the J gene TRBJ2-4; 7 bases fit TRBD2. The CDR3 runs 15 residues. In germline, CDR1 is DFQATT, CDR2 SNEGSKA (reference sequence).

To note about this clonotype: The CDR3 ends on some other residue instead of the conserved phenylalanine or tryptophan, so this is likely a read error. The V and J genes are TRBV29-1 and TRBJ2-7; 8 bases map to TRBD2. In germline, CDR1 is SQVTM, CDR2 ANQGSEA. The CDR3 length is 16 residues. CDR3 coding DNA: TGCAACGTTGCCTTTAGCGGGATAGGGGCCTCCTACGAGCAGTACTCC. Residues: CNVAFSGIGASYEQYS.

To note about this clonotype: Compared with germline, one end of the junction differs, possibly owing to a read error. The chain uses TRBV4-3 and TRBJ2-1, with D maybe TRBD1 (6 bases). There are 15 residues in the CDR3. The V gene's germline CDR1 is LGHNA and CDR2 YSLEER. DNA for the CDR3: TGCGCCAGCAGCCAGGGGGCAGGGAGATACAATGAGCAGTCCTTC. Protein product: CASSQGAGRYNEQSF.

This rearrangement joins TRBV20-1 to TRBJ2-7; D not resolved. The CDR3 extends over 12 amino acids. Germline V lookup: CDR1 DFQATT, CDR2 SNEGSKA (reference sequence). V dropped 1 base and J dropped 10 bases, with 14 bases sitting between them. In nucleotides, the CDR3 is TGCAGTGCTAGAGGTCTGCCCTACAAACAGTACTTC. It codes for CSARGLPYKQYF.

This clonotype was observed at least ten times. CDR3 DNA sequence: TGTGCCAGCACAAGACTAGCGGGCACCTACGAGCAGTACTTC. Its translation: CASTRLAGTYEQYF. The V gene is TRBV6-6, the J gene TRBJ2-7; 10 bases match TRBD2. J gave up 2 bases and V 7 bases, and 5 bases lay outside the gene matches. The germline gives CDR1 MNHNY, CDR2 SVGAGI (reference sequence). CDR3 length: 14 residues.

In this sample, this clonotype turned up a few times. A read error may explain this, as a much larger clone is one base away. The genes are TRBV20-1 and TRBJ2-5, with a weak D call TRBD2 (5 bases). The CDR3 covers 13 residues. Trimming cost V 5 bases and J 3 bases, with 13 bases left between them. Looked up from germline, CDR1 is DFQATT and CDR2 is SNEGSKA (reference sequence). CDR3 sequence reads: CSAWWESKETQYF. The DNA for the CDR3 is TGCAGTGCTTGGTGGGAGAGTAAAGAGACCCAGTACTTC.

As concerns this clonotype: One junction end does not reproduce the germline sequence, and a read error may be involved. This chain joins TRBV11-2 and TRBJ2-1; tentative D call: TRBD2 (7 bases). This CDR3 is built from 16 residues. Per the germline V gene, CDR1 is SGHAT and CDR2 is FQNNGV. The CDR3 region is CASSLTRGQTYNERFF. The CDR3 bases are TGTGCCAGCAGCTTAACGCGGGGGCAGACCTACAATGAGCGGTTCTTC.

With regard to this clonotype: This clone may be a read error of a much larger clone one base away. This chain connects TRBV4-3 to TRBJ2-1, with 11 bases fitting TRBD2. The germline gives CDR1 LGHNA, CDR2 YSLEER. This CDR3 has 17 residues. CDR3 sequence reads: CANSPVGPSGGNYEQFF. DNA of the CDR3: TGCGCCAACAGCCCTGTCGGGCCTAGCGGGGGGAATTATGAGCAGTTCTTC.

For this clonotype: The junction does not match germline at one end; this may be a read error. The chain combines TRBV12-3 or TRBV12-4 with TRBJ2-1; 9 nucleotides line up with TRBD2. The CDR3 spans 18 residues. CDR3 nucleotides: TGTGCCAGCAGTTTTGCTAGCGGGGCTAGCGGTGTTTACAATGACCAGTTCTTC. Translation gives CASSFASGASGVYNDQFF.